This is a list of T cell receptor beta chains from one sample in a study of shared clonotypes between healthy human individuals. Sequenced by immunoSEQ multiplex PCR; TCRdb stores in-frame clones only, minus some. The repertoire includes hundreds of thousands of clones, 74% of them detected once, and 1.5% to 2% sits in the top ten. Sequenced: memory CD4+ T cells sorted from blood. The receptors originated from a woman in her thirties in good health. Each CDR3 is given with its conserved first and last residue. Each record gives: V gene, J gene, clone size, CDR3 length, D gene, CDR3 protein, CDR3 DNA. A D gene is named only where the DNA matches it firmly. Clone size, where shown, is once, few, many, or a class for clones that have expanded.

V: TRBV5-6; J: TRBJ1-2; size: many; length: 14; D: -; CDR3: CASSPRTDNYGYTF; DNA: TGTGCCAGCAGCCCAAGGACGGACAACTATGGCTACACCTTC
V: TRBV10-3; J: TRBJ1-3; size: -; length: 16; D: -; CDR3: CATTGTGIFAGNTIYF; DNA: TGTGCCACGACGGGGACTGGAATATTCGCTGGAAACACCATATATTTT
V: TRBV4-1; J: TRBJ2-3; size: -; length: 14; D: TRBD2; CDR3: CASRDGRGADTQYF; DNA: TGCGCCAGCAGGGACGGGAGGGGCGCAGATACGCAGTATTTT
V: TRBV28; J: TRBJ2-2; size: -; length: 12; D: TRBD2; CDR3: CASRAGAGELFF; DNA: TGTGCCAGCAGAGCGGGAGCCGGGGAGCTGTTTTTT
V: TRBV6-1; J: TRBJ2-7; size: few; length: 12; D: -; CDR3: CASRTNGYEQYF; DNA: TGTGCCAGCAGGACCAATGGCTACGAGCAGTACTTC
V: TRBV14; J: TRBJ1-2; size: -; length: 15; D: -; CDR3: CASSPLDTEAYGYTF; DNA: TGTGCCAGCAGCCCGCTGGACACCGAGGCCTATGGCTACACCTTC
V: TRBV28; J: TRBJ2-7; size: -; length: 13; D: -; CDR3: CASTLTRLREQYF; DNA: TGTGCCAGCACCCTAACTAGGTTACGAGAGCAGTACTTC
V: TRBV28; J: TRBJ1-2; size: -; length: 15; D: TRBD1; CDR3: CASSLPGQGPGGYTF; DNA: TGTGCCAGCAGCCTGCCGGGACAGGGTCCCGGTGGCTACACCTTC
V: TRBV5-4; J: TRBJ2-1; size: -; length: 15; D: TRBD2; CDR3: CASSPKRESYNEQFF; DNA: TGTGCCAGCAGCCCTAAGCGGGAGTCCTACAATGAGCAGTTCTTC
V: TRBV18; J: TRBJ2-7; size: -; length: 13; D: -; CDR3: CASSPTEVYEQYF; DNA: TGTGCCAGCTCACCCACTGAGGTCTACGAGCAGTACTTC
V: TRBV4-1; J: TRBJ2-7; size: -; length: 15; D: TRBD2; CDR3: CASSGIAGTNYEQYF; DNA: TGCGCCAGCAGCGGAATAGCCGGGACTAACTACGAGCAGTACTTC
V: TRBV4-1; J: TRBJ2-7; size: -; length: 16; D: TRBD2; CDR3: CASSQEVREAGNEQYF; DNA: TGCGCCAGCAGCCAAGAGGTACGGGAGGCCGGGAACGAGCAGTACTTC
V: TRBV29-1; J: TRBJ1-2; size: -; length: 15; D: -; CDR3: CSVDDRGKSNYGYTF; DNA: TGCAGCGTTGATGACCGGGGGAAGTCTAACTATGGCTACACCTTC
V: TRBV2; J: TRBJ1-2; size: -; length: 11; D: -; CDR3: CASGGIRGYTF; DNA: TGTGCCAGCGGGGGGATCCGGGGCTACACCTTC
V: TRBV7-9; J: TRBJ2-5; size: -; length: 16; D: -; CDR3: CASSLKPGSSAETQYF; DNA: TGTGCCAGCAGCTTGAAGCCAGGCTCTAGCGCGGAGACCCAGTACTTC
V: TRBV6-5; J: TRBJ2-5; size: -; length: 14; D: -; CDR3: CASSYSTGKETQYF; DNA: TGTGCCAGCAGTTACTCGACCGGGAAAGAGACCCAGTACTTC
V: TRBV5-8; J: TRBJ2-3; size: -; length: 15; D: -; CDR3: CAKRTTGLPTDTQYF; DNA: TGTGCCAAGCGAACTACGGGACTCCCCACAGATACGCAGTATTTT
V: TRBV19; J: TRBJ1-2; size: -; length: 14; D: -; CDR3: CASTLTGFRYGYTF; DNA: TGTGCCAGTACCTTGACAGGATTTCGGTATGGCTACACCTTC
V: TRBV6-6; J: TRBJ1-2; size: -; length: 12; D: -; CDR3: CASGRGFYGYTF; DNA: TGTGCCAGCGGTCGGGGCTTCTATGGCTACACCTTC
V: TRBV5-8; J: TRBJ2-5; size: -; length: 17; D: TRBD2; CDR3: CASSGGLAGVVQETQYF; DNA: TGTGCCAGCAGCGGGGGACTAGCGGGAGTTGTCCAAGAGACCCAGTACTTC
V: TRBV4-1; J: TRBJ2-3; size: -; length: 17; D: -; CDR3: CASSQDLSGAIGDTQYF; DNA: TGCGCCAGCAGCCAAGATCTTTCGGGAGCAATCGGAGATACGCAGTATTTT
V: TRBV9; J: TRBJ2-2; size: -; length: 16; D: TRBD2; CDR3: CAIMRDSGRNTGELFF; DNA: TGTGCCATTATGAGGGATAGCGGGAGGAATACCGGGGAGCTGTTTTTT
V: TRBV30; J: TRBJ2-1; size: -; length: 15; D: TRBD2; CDR3: CAWGASGLAGGEQFF; DNA: TGTGCCTGGGGCGCCTCGGGGCTAGCGGGGGGTGAGCAGTTCTTC
V: TRBV5-1; J: TRBJ1-4; size: -; length: 14; D: -; CDR3: CASSLVPANEKLFF; DNA: TGCGCCAGCAGCTTGGTACCGGCTAATGAAAAACTGTTTTTT
V: TRBV7-8; J: TRBJ1-2; size: -; length: 15; D: -; CDR3: CASSFTQQDGYGYTF; DNA: TGTGCCAGCAGCTTCACACAACAGGACGGCTATGGCTACACCTTC
V: TRBV11-3; J: TRBJ2-2; size: few; length: 13; D: -; CDR3: CASSLVQSGELFF; DNA: TGTGCCAGCAGCTTAGTCCAGTCCGGGGAGCTGTTTTTT
V: TRBV9; J: TRBJ2-1; size: -; length: 15; D: -; CDR3: CASSDTGGSYNEQFF; DNA: TGTGCCAGCAGCGACACGGGCGGCTCCTACAATGAGCAGTTCTTC
V: TRBV27; J: TRBJ2-1; size: -; length: 15; D: -; CDR3: CASSLSLSSYNEQFF; DNA: TGTGCCAGCAGTTTATCGCTTAGCTCCTACAATGAGCAGTTCTTC
V: TRBV11-2; J: TRBJ2-5; size: -; length: 14; D: -; CDR3: CASSHDPHAETQYF; DNA: TGTGCCAGCAGCCACGACCCCCATGCGGAGACCCAGTACTTC
V: TRBV7-6; J: TRBJ2-1; size: few; length: 15; D: TRBD1; CDR3: CASSRQGSSYNEQFF; DNA: TGTGCCAGCAGCCGACAGGGTAGCTCCTACAATGAGCAGTTCTTC
V: TRBV2; J: TRBJ2-7; size: -; length: 14; D: -; CDR3: CASSQRAGVAEQYF; DNA: TGTGCCAGCAGCCAAAGAGCAGGGGTGGCCGAGCAGTACTTC
V: TRBV4-2; J: TRBJ1-5; size: few; length: 14; D: -; CDR3: CASGATTSNQPQHF; DNA: TGTGCCAGCGGCGCGACAACTAGTAATCAGCCCCAGCATTTT
V: TRBV10-2; J: TRBJ1-5; size: many; length: 15; D: -; CDR3: CASSEGYMSNQPQHF; DNA: TGCGCCAGCAGTGAGGGGTATATGAGCAATCAGCCCCAGCATTTT
V: TRBV11-1; J: TRBJ2-1; size: -; length: 13; D: TRBD2; CDR3: CASSPQRDVEQFF; DNA: TGTGCCAGCAGCCCCCAGCGGGATGTGGAGCAGTTCTTC
V: TRBV5-4; J: TRBJ1-4; size: few; length: 14; D: -; CDR3: CASSLSGFNEKLFF; DNA: TGTGCCAGCAGCTTGTCCGGATTTAATGAAAAACTGTTTTTT
V: TRBV5-4; J: TRBJ2-7; size: -; length: 14; D: -; CDR3: CASRRTGGPHEQYF; DNA: TGTGCCAGCAGGCGAACCGGAGGGCCCCACGAGCAGTACTTC
V: TRBV5-1; J: TRBJ2-7; size: -; length: 17; D: -; CDR3: CASSLGSGDAASYEQYF; DNA: TGCGCCAGCAGCTTGGGATCCGGGGACGCTGCCTCCTACGAGCAGTACTTC
V: TRBV7-2; J: TRBJ2-6; size: -; length: 16; D: -; CDR3: CASNLGIWAGANVLTF; DNA: TGTGCCAGCAACTTAGGGATCTGGGCGGGGGCCAACGTCCTGACTTTC
V: TRBV7-9; J: TRBJ2-3; size: -; length: 15; D: TRBD2; CDR3: CASSPTSGSVDTQYF; DNA: TGTGCCAGCAGCCCCACTAGCGGGAGTGTAGATACGCAGTATTTT
V: TRBV28; J: TRBJ2-7; size: few; length: 13; D: -; CDR3: CASSYGGTGEQYF; DNA: TGTGCCAGCAGTTACGGGGGCACCGGCGAGCAGTACTTC
V: TRBV5-5; J: TRBJ1-5; size: -; length: 15; D: -; CDR3: CASSFLGAGSQPQHF; DNA: TGTGCCAGCAGCTTCTTAGGCGCAGGGAGTCAGCCCCAGCATTTT
V: TRBV9; J: TRBJ2-1; size: -; length: 14; D: TRBD2; CDR3: CASSVGLAVNEQFF; DNA: TGTGCCAGCAGCGTCGGACTAGCAGTTAATGAGCAGTTCTTC
V: TRBV5-1; J: TRBJ2-1; size: few; length: 17; D: -; CDR3: CASSLGSFGEVGNEQFF; DNA: TGCGCCAGCAGCTTGGGGAGCTTTGGGGAGGTGGGGAATGAGCAGTTCTTC
V: TRBV7-2; J: TRBJ2-7; size: many; length: 11; D: -; CDR3: CASSASYEQYF; DNA: TGTGCCAGCAGCGCCTCCTACGAGCAGTACTTC
V: TRBV9; J: TRBJ2-3; size: -; length: 17; D: -; CDR3: CASSDGSQSASADTQYF; DNA: TGTGCCAGCAGCGATGGGTCCCAGAGCGCTAGCGCTGATACGCAGTATTTT
V: TRBV5-1; J: TRBJ2-1; size: -; length: 15; D: TRBD2; CDR3: CASSLSTSDYNEQFF; DNA: TGCGCCAGCAGCTTGAGTACTAGCGACTACAATGAGCAGTTCTTC
V: TRBV30; J: TRBJ1-1; size: -; length: 15; D: TRBD1; CDR3: CAWNRQGSGITEAFF; DNA: TGTGCCTGGAACCGACAGGGTTCGGGGATAACTGAAGCTTTCTTT
V: TRBV4-1; J: TRBJ2-7; size: few; length: 16; D: TRBD1; CDR3: CASSHARDRPGYEQYF; DNA: TGCGCCAGCAGTCATGCCCGGGACAGGCCTGGCTACGAGCAGTACTTC